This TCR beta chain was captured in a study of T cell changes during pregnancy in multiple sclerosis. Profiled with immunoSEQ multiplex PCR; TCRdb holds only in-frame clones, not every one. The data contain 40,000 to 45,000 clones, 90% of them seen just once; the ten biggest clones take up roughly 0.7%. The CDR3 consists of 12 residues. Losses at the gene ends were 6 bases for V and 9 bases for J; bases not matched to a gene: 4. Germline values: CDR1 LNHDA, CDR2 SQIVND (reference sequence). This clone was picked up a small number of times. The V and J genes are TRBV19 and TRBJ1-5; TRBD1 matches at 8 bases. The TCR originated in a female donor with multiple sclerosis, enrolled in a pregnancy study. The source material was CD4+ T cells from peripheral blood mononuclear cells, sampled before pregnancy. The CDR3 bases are TGTGCCAGTAGGGACAGGGCAGGGCCCCAGCATTTT. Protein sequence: CASRDRAGPQHF.